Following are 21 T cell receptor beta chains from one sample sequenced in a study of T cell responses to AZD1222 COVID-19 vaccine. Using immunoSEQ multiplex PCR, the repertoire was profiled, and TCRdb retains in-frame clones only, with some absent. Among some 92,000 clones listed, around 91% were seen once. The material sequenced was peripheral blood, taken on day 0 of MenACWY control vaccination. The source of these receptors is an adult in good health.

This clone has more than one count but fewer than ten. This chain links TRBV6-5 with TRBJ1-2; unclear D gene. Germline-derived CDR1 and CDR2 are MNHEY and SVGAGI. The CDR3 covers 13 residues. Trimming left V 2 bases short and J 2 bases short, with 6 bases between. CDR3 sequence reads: CASSYGQNYGYTF. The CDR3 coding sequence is TGTGCCAGCAGTTACGGGCAGAACTATGGCTACACCTTC.

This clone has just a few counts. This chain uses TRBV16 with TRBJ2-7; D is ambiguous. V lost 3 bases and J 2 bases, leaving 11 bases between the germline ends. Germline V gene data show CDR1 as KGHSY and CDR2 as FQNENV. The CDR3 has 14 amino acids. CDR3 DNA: TGTGCCAGCAGCCATTACAGAACCGCCTACGAGCAGTACTTC. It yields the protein CASSHYRTAYEQYF.

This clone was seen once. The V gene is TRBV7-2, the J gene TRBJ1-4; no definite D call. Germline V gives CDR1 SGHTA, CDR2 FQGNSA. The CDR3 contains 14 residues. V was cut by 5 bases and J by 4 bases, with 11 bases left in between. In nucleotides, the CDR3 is TGTGCCAGCAGCGCCCGGGCCCTTAATGAAAAACTGTTTTTT. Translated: CASSARALNEKLFF.

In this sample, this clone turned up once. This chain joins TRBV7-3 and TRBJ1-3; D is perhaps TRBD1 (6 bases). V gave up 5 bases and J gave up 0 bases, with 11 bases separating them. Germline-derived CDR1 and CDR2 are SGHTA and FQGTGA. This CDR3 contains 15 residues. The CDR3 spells CASSPTGASGNTIYF. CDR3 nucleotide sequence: TGTGCCAGCAGCCCGACAGGTGCCTCTGGAAACACCATATATTTT.

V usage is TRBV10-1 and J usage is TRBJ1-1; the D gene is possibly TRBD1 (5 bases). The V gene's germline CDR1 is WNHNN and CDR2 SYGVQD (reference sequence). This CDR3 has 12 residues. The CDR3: CPHAGGGTEAFF. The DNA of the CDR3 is TGCCCCCACGCGGGGGGAGGCACTGAAGCTTTCTTT.

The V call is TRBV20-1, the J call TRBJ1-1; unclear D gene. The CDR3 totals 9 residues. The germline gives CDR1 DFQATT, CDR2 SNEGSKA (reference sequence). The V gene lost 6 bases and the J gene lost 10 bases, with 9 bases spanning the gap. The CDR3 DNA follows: TGCAGTGCCGGTTCGGGAGCTTTCTTT. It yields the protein CSAGSGAFF.

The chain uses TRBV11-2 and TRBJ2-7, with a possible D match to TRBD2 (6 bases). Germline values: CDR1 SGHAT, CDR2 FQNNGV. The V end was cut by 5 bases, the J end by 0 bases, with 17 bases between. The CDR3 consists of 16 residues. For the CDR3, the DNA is TGTGCCAGCAGCCACCAACTAGCCTATAGCTCCTACGAGCAGTACTTC. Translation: CASSHQLAYSSYEQYF.

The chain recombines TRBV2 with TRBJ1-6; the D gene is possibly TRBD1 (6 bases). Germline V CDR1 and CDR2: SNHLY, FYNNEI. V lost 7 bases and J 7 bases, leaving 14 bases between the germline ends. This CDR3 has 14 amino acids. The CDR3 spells CASMRDQGNSPLHF. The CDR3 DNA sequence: TGTGCCAGCATGAGGGACCAGGGGAATTCACCCCTCCACTTT.

This CDR3 reads CASSEGLAYNEQFF. The DNA of the CDR3 is TGTGCCAGCAGCGAGGGTCTGGCCTACAATGAGCAGTTCTTC. The chain recombines TRBV9 with TRBJ2-1; no definite D call. CDR3 size: 14 residues. CDR1 and CDR2 from the germline V gene are SGDLS and YYNGEE. Trimming cost V 3 bases and J 2 bases, with 9 bases left between them.

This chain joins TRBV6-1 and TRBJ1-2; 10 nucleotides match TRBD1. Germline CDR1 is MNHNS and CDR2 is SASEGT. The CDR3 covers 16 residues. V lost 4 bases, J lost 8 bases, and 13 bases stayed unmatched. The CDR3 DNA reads TGTGCCAGCAGTGTAACCGGGACAGGGGATACTAGGGGCTACACCTTC. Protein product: CASSVTGTGDTRGYTF.

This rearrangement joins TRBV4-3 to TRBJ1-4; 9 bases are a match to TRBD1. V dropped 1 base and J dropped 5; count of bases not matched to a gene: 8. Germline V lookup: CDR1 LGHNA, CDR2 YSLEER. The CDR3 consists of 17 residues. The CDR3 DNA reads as TGCGCCAGCAGCCAAGTCCAACCCGGGACAGGGAATGAAAAACTGTTTTTT. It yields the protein CASSQVQPGTGNEKLFF.

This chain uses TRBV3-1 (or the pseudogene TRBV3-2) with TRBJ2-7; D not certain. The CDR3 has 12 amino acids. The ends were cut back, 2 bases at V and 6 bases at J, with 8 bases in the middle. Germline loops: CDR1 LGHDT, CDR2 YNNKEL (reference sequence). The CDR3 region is CASSQLNSEQYF. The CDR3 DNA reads TGTGCCAGCAGCCAACTGAACTCCGAGCAGTACTTC.

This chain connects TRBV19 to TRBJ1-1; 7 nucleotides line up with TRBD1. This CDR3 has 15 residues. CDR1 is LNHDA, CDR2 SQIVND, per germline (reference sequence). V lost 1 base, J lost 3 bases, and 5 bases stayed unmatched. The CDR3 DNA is TGTGCCAGTAGTATAGGAGGGGGCAGCCACACTGAAGCTTTCTTT. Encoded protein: CASSIGGGSHTEAFF. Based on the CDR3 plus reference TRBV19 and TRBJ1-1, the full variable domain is DGGITQSPKYLFRKEGQNVTLSCEQNLNHDAMYWYRQDPGQGLRLIYYSQIVNDFQKGDIAEGYSVSREKKESFPLTVTSAQKNPTAFYLCASSIGGGSHTEAFFGQGTRLTVV.

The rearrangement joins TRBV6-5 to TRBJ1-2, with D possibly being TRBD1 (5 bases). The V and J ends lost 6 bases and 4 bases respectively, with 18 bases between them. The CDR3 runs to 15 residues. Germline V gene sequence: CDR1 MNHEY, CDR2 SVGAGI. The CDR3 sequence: CASSPNFRDLYGYTF. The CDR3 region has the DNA TGTGCCAGCAGCCCCAATTTCAGGGACCTCTATGGCTACACCTTC.

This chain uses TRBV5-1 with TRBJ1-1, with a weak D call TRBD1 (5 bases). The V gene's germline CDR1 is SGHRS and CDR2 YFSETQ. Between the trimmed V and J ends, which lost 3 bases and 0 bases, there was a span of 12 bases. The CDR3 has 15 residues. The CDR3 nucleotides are TGCGCCAGCAGCTCCACCGGGGGTATGAACACTGAAGCTTTCTTT. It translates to CASSSTGGMNTEAFF.

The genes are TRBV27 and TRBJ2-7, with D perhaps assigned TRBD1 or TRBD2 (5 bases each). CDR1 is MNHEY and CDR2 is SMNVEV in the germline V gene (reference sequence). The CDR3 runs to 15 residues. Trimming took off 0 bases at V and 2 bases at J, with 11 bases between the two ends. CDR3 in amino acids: CASSLSWDGAYEQYF. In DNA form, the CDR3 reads TGTGCCAGCAGTTTATCGTGGGACGGAGCCTACGAGCAGTACTTC.

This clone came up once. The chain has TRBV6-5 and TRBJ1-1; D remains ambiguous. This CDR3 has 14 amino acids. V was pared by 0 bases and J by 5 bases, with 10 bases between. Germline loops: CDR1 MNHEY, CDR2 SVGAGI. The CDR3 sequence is CASSYSGSFTEAFF. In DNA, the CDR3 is TGTGCCAGCAGTTACTCTGGGTCGTTTACTGAAGCTTTCTTT.

CDR3 bases: TGTGCCAGCATTTCCGTCGGGGGGTTAGCCGGGGAGCTGTTTTTT. Its translation: CASISVGGLAGELFF. The chain recombines TRBV6-5 with TRBJ2-2, with 7 bases that match TRBD2. CDR1 is MNHEY and CDR2 is SVGAGI in the germline V gene. CDR3 length: 15 residues. Germline trimming cut 7 bases from V and 6 bases from J; bases unmatched to any gene: 11.

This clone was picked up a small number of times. CDR3 coding DNA: TGTGCCAGCAGTTACGGGGAAGAGACCCAGTACTTC. As protein: CASSYGEETQYF. The V gene is TRBV6-5, the J gene TRBJ2-5; D ambiguous. CDR1 MNHEY and CDR2 SVGAGI come from the germline V gene. This CDR3 has 12 residues. V was trimmed by 2 bases and J by 3 bases, leaving 4 bases between them.

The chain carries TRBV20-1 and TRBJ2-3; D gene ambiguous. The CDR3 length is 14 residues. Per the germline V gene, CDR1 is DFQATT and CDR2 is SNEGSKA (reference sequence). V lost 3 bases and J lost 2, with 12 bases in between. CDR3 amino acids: CSASLGIHTDTQYF. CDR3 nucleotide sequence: TGCAGTGCTAGTTTAGGAATTCACACAGATACGCAGTATTTT.

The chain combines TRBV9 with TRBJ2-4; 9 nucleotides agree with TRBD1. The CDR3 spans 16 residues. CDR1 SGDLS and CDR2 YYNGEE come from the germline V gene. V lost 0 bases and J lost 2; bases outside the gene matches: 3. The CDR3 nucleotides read TGTGCCAGCAGCGTAGGGACAGGGGTGTCCAAAAACATTCAGTACTTC. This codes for CASSVGTGVSKNIQYF.